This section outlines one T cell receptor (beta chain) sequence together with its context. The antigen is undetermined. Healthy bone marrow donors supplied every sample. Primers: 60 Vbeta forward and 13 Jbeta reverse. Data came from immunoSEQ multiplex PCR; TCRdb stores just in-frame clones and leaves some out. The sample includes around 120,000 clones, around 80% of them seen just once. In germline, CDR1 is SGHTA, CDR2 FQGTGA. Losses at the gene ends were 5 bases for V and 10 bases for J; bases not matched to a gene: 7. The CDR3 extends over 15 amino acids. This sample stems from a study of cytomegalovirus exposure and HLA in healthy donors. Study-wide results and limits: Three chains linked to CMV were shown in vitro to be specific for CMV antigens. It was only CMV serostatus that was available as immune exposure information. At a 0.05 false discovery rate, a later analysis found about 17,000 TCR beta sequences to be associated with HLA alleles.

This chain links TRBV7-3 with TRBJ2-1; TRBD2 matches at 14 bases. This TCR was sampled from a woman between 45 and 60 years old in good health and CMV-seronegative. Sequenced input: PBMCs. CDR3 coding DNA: TGTGCCAGCAGCCCGGGGACTAGCGGGAGTGGAGAGCAGTTCTTC. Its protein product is CASSPGTSGSGEQFF. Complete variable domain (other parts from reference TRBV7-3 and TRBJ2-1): GAGVSQTPSNKVTEKGKYVELRCDPISGHTALYWYRQSLGQGPEFLIYFQGTGAADDSGLPNDRFFAVRPEGSVSTLKIQRTERGDSAVYLCASSPGTSGSGEQFFGPGTRLTVL.